The entry below describes one TCR beta chain. The antigen is not known. This sample is part of a study of persistence of HIV-infected CD4 T cells. Study-level background: Median time on suppressive ART was 8 to 9 years. The study's findings and limits: Antigen-responding cells were enriched for degenerate expanded CDR3beta sequences.

Lysates of CMV-infected fibroblasts at 10 ug/mL stimulated these cells. Sorting of responding CD4+ T cells relied on upregulated CD40 ligand together with CD69. Adults with HIV-1 started suppressive ART while chronically infected. CD4+ T cell counts exceeded 400 cells/uL; CMV serology was positive. This was the immunoSEQ version 4 assay in survey mode. Generated by immunoSEQ multiplex PCR, the TCRdb table keeps only in-frame clones and is missing some. This table has about 20,000 clones, around 78% appearing once. Germline values: CDR1 LNHDA, CDR2 SQIVND (reference sequence). V shed 5 bases, J shed 6 bases, and the junction held 9 bases outside the gene matches. CDR3 length: 15 amino acids.

The TCR sequence derives from an adult man with HIV who was CMV-seropositive. The material sequenced was CD4+ T cells sorted from PBMCs after roughly 18-hour stimulation, taken from a patient who received antiretroviral therapy. The chain uses TRBV19 and TRBJ2-4; 8 bases map to TRBD2. The CDR3 DNA reads TGTGCCAGTAGTCCCCCCGGGGGGGCAAGAAACATTCAGTACTTC. Translation: CASSPPGGARNIQYF.